The 26 T cell receptor beta chains listed next were all sequenced from one sample in a study of blood T cell repertoires in COVID-19. Produced via immunoSEQ multiplex PCR; TCRdb's table is partial and in-frame only. Of about 210,000 clones listed, around 81% are singletons. Sequencing was performed on PBMCs or T cells enriched from blood (not recorded which). These receptors were obtained from a woman aged 50 to 65 with acute COVID-19.

The V and J genes are TRBV2 and TRBJ1-6; TRBD1 matches at 7 bases. The CDR3 spans 15 residues. V lost 9 bases to trimming and J lost 4 bases; unmatched junction nucleotides: 9. Germline CDR1 reads SNHLY; CDR2 reads FYNNEI. The CDR3 DNA reads as TGTGCCAGTCAAAGCCAGGGGGTGTATAATTCACCCCTCCACTTT. As protein: CASQSQGVYNSPLHF.

This clone was seen a handful of times. The chain joins TRBV28 to TRBJ2-1; a weak D match, TRBD1 (5 bases). CDR1 is MDHEN and CDR2 is SYDVKM in the germline V gene. This CDR3 has 15 residues. Trimming removed 9 bases at V and 2 bases at J, with 17 bases between. DNA for the CDR3: TGTGCCAGTTTGACAGCGACCTTAACCTACAATGAGCAGTTCTTC. Its translation is CASLTATLTYNEQFF.

This chain connects TRBV3-1 (or the pseudogene TRBV3-2) to TRBJ2-7; perhaps TRBD1 as D (6 bases). The CDR3 loop spans 15 amino acids. V shed 1 base and J shed 3 bases, with 13 bases lying between them. Germline-derived CDR1 and CDR2 are LGHDT and YNNKEL (reference sequence). The CDR3 DNA reads as TGTGCCAGCAGCCAAGTTTCCAGGGGTGTCTACGAGCAGTACTTC. It codes for CASSQVSRGVYEQYF.

This chain uses TRBV9 with TRBJ2-4; TRBD2 matches at 8 bases. Germline-derived CDR1 and CDR2 are SGDLS and YYNGEE. V was clipped by 2 bases and J by 1 base; unmatched bases: 2. The CDR3 consists of 15 residues. The CDR3 region has the DNA TGTGCCAGCAGCGTGACGGGAGGGGCCAAAAACATTCAGTACTTC. It codes for CASSVTGGAKNIQYF.

This chain uses TRBV7-9 with TRBJ2-7; 9 bases agree with TRBD1. Germline V CDR1 and CDR2: SEHNR, FQNEAQ (reference sequence). With 5 bases clipped from V and 2 bases from J, the junction kept 7 bases outside the gene matches. CDR3 length: 15 amino acids. CDR3 sequence reads: CASSGGGQGAYEQYF. CDR3 DNA sequence: TGTGCCAGCAGCGGGGGGGGACAGGGTGCCTACGAGCAGTACTTC.

This chain uses TRBV27 with TRBJ1-3; 7 positions agree with TRBD1. Looked up from germline, CDR1 is MNHEY and CDR2 is SMNVEV (reference sequence). This CDR3 has 19 amino acids. Unmatched junction bases numbered 16, after V lost 5 bases and J lost 0 bases. The CDR3 DNA is TGTGCCAGCAGTCAGATTACGGGAACAGGGGACAGCTCTGGAAACACCATATATTTT. Protein sequence: CASSQITGTGDSSGNTIYF.

The chain combines TRBV3-1 (or the pseudogene TRBV3-2) with TRBJ2-5, with D maybe TRBD2 (5 bases). The germline V gene has CDR1 LGHDT and CDR2 YNNKEL (reference sequence). The CDR3 runs to 14 residues. The V end lost 4 bases, the J end lost 2 bases, and 11 bases lay between the germline ends. The CDR3 spells CASSPQDFQETQYF. CDR3 nucleotides: TGTGCCAGCAGCCCCCAGGACTTTCAAGAGACCCAGTACTTC.

V gene TRBV19 combines with J gene TRBJ2-1; 10 bases map to TRBD1. V was pared by 6 bases and J by 7 bases, with 3 bases of the junction left unmatched. The CDR3 has 13 residues. CDR1 and CDR2 from the germline V gene are LNHDA and SQIVND (reference sequence). The chain's CDR3 is CASSGQGENEQFF. The CDR3, as DNA: TGTGCCAGTAGCGGACAGGGGGAAAATGAGCAGTTCTTC.

This clone was detected once. V usage is TRBV7-9 and J usage is TRBJ2-7; weak D call: TRBD1 (5 bases). Deletions cut 5 bases from V and 4 bases from J, with 9 bases between. This CDR3 has 12 amino acids. The germline gives CDR1 SEHNR, CDR2 FQNEAQ (reference sequence). CDR3 residues: CASSAQGYEQYF. The CDR3, as DNA: TGTGCCAGCAGCGCCCAGGGTTACGAGCAGTACTTC.

This clone was observed at least ten times. V and J are TRBV27 and TRBJ2-7, with 7 bases fitting TRBD2. This CDR3 is built from 15 residues. Germline values: CDR1 MNHEY, CDR2 SMNVEV (reference sequence). The junction had 8 bases not matched to a gene; V was cut back by 4 bases and J by 2 bases. The CDR3 sequence is CASSSPTSTTYEQYF. The DNA of the CDR3 is TGTGCCAGCAGTTCCCCGACTAGCACCACCTACGAGCAGTACTTC.

The rearrangement uses TRBV7-2 and TRBJ2-1; 8 positions agree with TRBD2. V lost 1 base and J lost 6; bases outside the gene matches: 11. The CDR3 has 17 residues. Germline loops: CDR1 SGHTA, CDR2 FQGNSA. The CDR3: CASSLVGTGGLSNEQFF. CDR3 bases: TGTGCCAGCAGCTTAGTCGGTACGGGGGGGCTCAGCAATGAGCAGTTCTTC.

J is TRBJ1-5 and V is TRBV6-5, with 9 bases lining up with TRBD1. With V trimmed by 6 bases and J by 6 bases, 6 bases remained unmatched. CDR1 and CDR2 from the germline V gene are MNHEY and SVGAGI. The CDR3 totals 14 residues. CDR3 DNA: TGTGCCAGCAGCCAACAGGGGGCGGCTCAGCCCCAGCATTTT. Amino acid sequence: CASSQQGAAQPQHF.

The V call is TRBV6-2 or TRBV6-3, the J call TRBJ1-5; maybe TRBD1 (5 bases). V lost 2 bases, J lost 7 bases, and 9 bases lay in between. Germline CDR1 MNHEY, CDR2 SVGEGT. CDR3 size: 13 residues. CDR3 sequence (DNA): TGTGCCAGCAGTTACCCCGGGGGGCAGCCCCAGCATTTT. Encoded protein: CASSYPGGQPQHF.

The chain recombines TRBV7-2 with TRBJ2-1, with 9 positions matching TRBD2. Germline trimming cut 0 bases from V and 7 bases from J; bases unmatched to any gene: 7. The CDR3 runs to 16 residues. Germline V CDR1 and CDR2: SGHTA, FQGNSA. The CDR3 spells CASSLAAGGPFNEQFF. In DNA form, the CDR3 reads TGTGCCAGCAGCTTAGCTGCGGGAGGGCCTTTTAATGAGCAGTTCTTC.

The V call is TRBV27, the J call TRBJ2-7; 8 bases line up with TRBD1. The CDR3 spans 15 residues. CDR1 and CDR2 (germline): MNHEY, SMNVEV (reference sequence). V lost 7 bases to trimming and J lost 5 bases; unmatched junction nucleotides: 13. The CDR3 spells CASTTAGQGIHEQYF. The CDR3 nucleotides are TGTGCCAGCACCACCGCTGGACAGGGCATCCACGAGCAGTACTTC.

The V call is TRBV6-2 or TRBV6-3, the J call TRBJ2-7; 11 nucleotides align to TRBD2. V was pared by 1 base and J by 6 bases, with 5 bases of the junction left unmatched. Germline CDR1 MNHEY, CDR2 SVGEGT. This CDR3 has 15 amino acids. The CDR3 region is CASSYYSGRDSEQYF. CDR3 bases: TGTGCCAGCAGTTACTATAGCGGGAGGGACTCCGAGCAGTACTTC.

The chain is built from TRBV6-6 and TRBJ2-3; no definite D call. Per the germline V gene, CDR1 is MNHNY and CDR2 is SVGAGI (reference sequence). The CDR3 has 14 residues. V lost 0 bases to trimming and J lost 6 bases, with 10 bases between them. Here the CDR3 reads CASSYSRFGDTQYF. In DNA form, the CDR3 reads TGTGCCAGCAGTTACTCCCGGTTCGGGGATACGCAGTATTTT.

The chain recombines TRBV6-1 with TRBJ2-1; D perhaps matches TRBD2 (6 bases). V lost 3 bases, J lost 5 bases, and 17 bases lay in between. The CDR3 extends over 16 amino acids. Germline CDR1 and CDR2: MNHNS and SASEGT. The DNA of the CDR3 is TGTGCCAGCAGTGATGGGGCGGGACCCCCCCACAATGAGCAGTTCTTC. Its translation is CASSDGAGPPHNEQFF.

The chain joins TRBV6-2 or TRBV6-3 to TRBJ1-1; D perhaps matches TRBD1 (6 bases). Trimming pared 6 bases from V and 1 base from J, leaving 15 bases between. The CDR3 extends over 15 amino acids. Germline CDR1 reads MNHEY; CDR2 reads SVGEGT. The CDR3 nucleotides are TGTGCCAGCAGCCCCCCGGGACACTCGAACACTGAAGCTTTCTTT. Translating gives CASSPPGHSNTEAFF.

The V gene is TRBV29-1, the J gene TRBJ2-4; D is unresolved. Germline CDR1 is SQVTM and CDR2 is ANQGSEA. CDR3 length equals 13 residues. The germline V and J ends were trimmed by 3 bases and 6 bases, with 12 bases remaining between them. CDR3 sequence: CSVDSSGGNIQYF. CDR3 bases: TGCAGCGTTGATTCGTCTGGCGGAAACATTCAGTACTTC. The complete variable domain, with remaining parts taken from reference TRBV29-1 and TRBJ2-4, reads SAVISQKPSRDICQRGTSLTIQCQVDSQVTMMFWYRQQPGQSLTLIATANQGSEATYESGFVIDKFPISRPNLTFSTLTVSNMSPEDSSIYLCSVDSSGGNIQYFGAGTRLSVL.

J is TRBJ2-4 and V is TRBV28; unclear D gene. Trimming left V 6 bases short and J 0 bases short, with 9 bases between. The V gene's germline CDR1 is MDHEN and CDR2 SYDVKM. CDR3 length: 14 residues. CDR3 nucleotides: TGTGCCAGCAGCATCTCACTAGCCAAAAACATTCAGTACTTC. It translates to CASSISLAKNIQYF.

The chain joins TRBV11-3 to TRBJ2-3, with 8 bases lining up with TRBD2. There are 18 residues in the CDR3. Unmatched junction bases numbered 14, after V lost 4 bases and J lost 2 bases. The germline CDR1 and CDR2 sequences are SGHNT and YENEEA. CDR3 amino acids: CASSSRGSGVPNTDTQYF. CDR3 nucleotides: TGTGCCAGCAGCTCCCGTGGTAGCGGGGTGCCAAACACAGATACGCAGTATTTT.

The chain uses TRBV28 and TRBJ1-1, with D possibly TRBD1 on 5 matching bases. V was shortened by 2 bases and J by 4 bases, with 26 bases between the two germline ends. This CDR3 has 19 amino acids. Germline loops: CDR1 MDHEN, CDR2 SYDVKM. The CDR3: CASSLVRIPGGKRGTEAFF. CDR3 in DNA: TGTGCCAGCAGTTTAGTAAGGATCCCCGGGGGGAAGCGAGGCACTGAAGCTTTCTTT.

The rearrangement joins TRBV27 to TRBJ1-2; tentatively, D is TRBD1 (6 bases). CDR1 and CDR2 (germline): MNHEY, SMNVEV (reference sequence). The V end was cut by 2 bases, the J end by 3 bases, with 10 bases between. The CDR3 length is 14 residues. The CDR3 coding sequence is TGTGCCAGCAGTTTAACAGGGTGGCACTATGGCTACACCTTC. The encoded protein is CASSLTGWHYGYTF.

This chain joins TRBV28 and TRBJ2-7; D is unclear. Trimming left V 6 bases short and J 5 bases short, with 8 bases between. Germline CDR1 and CDR2: MDHEN and SYDVKM. The CDR3 extends over 11 amino acids. The CDR3 here is CASRSLHEQYF. The CDR3 bases are TGTGCCAGCAGGTCCCTCCACGAGCAGTACTTC.

The rearrangement links TRBV5-4 to TRBJ1-3; 11 bases agree with TRBD1. Germline V lookup: CDR1 SGHNT, CDR2 YYREEE (reference sequence). Germline trimming cut 4 bases from V and 3 bases from J; bases unmatched to any gene: 3. This CDR3 is built from 15 residues. The CDR3 region is CASSVGQGGGNTIYF. DNA for the CDR3: TGTGCCAGCAGCGTGGGACAGGGGGGTGGAAACACCATATATTTT.